The 19 T cell receptor beta chains given below trace back to one sample, sequenced in a study of CD8+CD57+ T cells in acquired aplastic anemia. Genomic DNA served as template for TCR beta VDJ and CDR3 profiling. Each CDR3 protein is one row after TCRdb ran MiXCR on the reads. This table holds hundreds of thousands of distinct CDR3 sequences, over 25% found once. For sequencing, patients were chosen who had shown expansion of CD8+CD57+ cells by flow cytometry. Sequences were obtained from sorted CD4+, CD8+, or CD8+CD57+ T cells (not recorded which) from PBMCs. The source of these receptors is a human donor with aplastic anemia.

This clonotype has ten or more counts. The chain uses TRBV19 and TRBJ1-1, with unresolved D. Germline CDR1 is LNHDA and CDR2 is SQIVND (reference sequence). The V and J ends lost 4 bases and 11 bases respectively, with 14 bases between them. The CDR3 loop spans 12 amino acids. The CDR3 protein is CASSRPIEPAFF. The CDR3 nucleotides read TGTGCCAGTAGTAGACCGATTGAGCCGGCTTTCTTT. Looking up the rest from reference TRBV19 and TRBJ1-1 gives the full variable domain: DGGITQSPKYLFRKEGQNVTLSCEQNLNHDAMYWYRQDPGQGLRLIYYSQIVNDFQKGDIAEGYSVSREKKESFPLTVTSAQKNPTAFYLCASSRPIEPAFFGQGTRLTVV.

This chain uses TRBV5-1 with TRBJ2-7; D is possibly TRBD1 (6 bases). Germline V gene sequence: CDR1 SGHRS, CDR2 YFSETQ. Trimming pared 4 bases from V and 2 bases from J, leaving 13 bases between. This CDR3 has 14 amino acids. CDR3 in amino acids: CASSPFAGAYEQYF. CDR3 coding DNA: TGCGCCAGCAGCCCTTTCGCAGGGGCCTACGAGCAGTACTTC.

This clonotype was counted between two and nine times. This chain uses TRBV19 with TRBJ1-1; tentative D call: TRBD1 (6 bases). Trimming cost V 3 bases and J 1 base, with 18 bases left between them. This CDR3 region has 17 residues. From germline, CDR1 is LNHDA and CDR2 SQIVND (reference sequence). The CDR3 sequence is CASSIGFLRGANTEAFF. The CDR3 DNA reads TGTGCCAGTAGTATTGGATTTTTGAGGGGGGCGAACACTGAAGCTTTCTTT.

For this clonotype: This may be a read error: a much more frequent sequence differs by one nucleotide. The V gene is TRBV2, the J gene TRBJ1-3, with TRBD1 as a possible D gene (5 bases). Germline-derived CDR1 and CDR2 are SNHLY and FYNNEI. V was shortened by 8 bases and J by 5 bases, with 16 bases between the two germline ends. This CDR3 region has 14 residues. The CDR3 sequence is CASLSGTPRNTIYF. The CDR3 DNA is TGTGCCAGCCTCTCCGGGACCCCTCGAAACACCATATATTTT.

This sequence joins TRBV19 and TRBJ1-5; no clear D gene. The CDR3 has 16 amino acids. CDR1 and CDR2 from the germline V gene are LNHDA and SQIVND (reference sequence). Trimming took 7 bases from V and 0 from J, leaving 16 bases between them. Written as DNA, the CDR3 is TGTGCCAGTACCCGGGAGACGGCCTATAGCAATCAGCCCCAGCATTTT. Residues: CASTRETAYSNQPQHF.

Notes on this clonotype: This clone may be a read error of a much larger clone one base away. The rearrangement links TRBV7-8 to TRBJ1-2; D remains ambiguous. From germline, CDR1 is SGHVS and CDR2 FQNEAQ. This CDR3 is built from 12 residues. With 6 bases removed from V and 7 bases from J, the gap between germline ends came to 12 bases. CDR3: CASSYVAGGYTF. For the CDR3, the DNA is TGTGCCAGCAGTTACGTGGCAGGTGGCTACACCTTC.

The table lists this clonotype with many counts. The chain is built from TRBV29-1 and TRBJ2-5; TRBD1 is a possible D gene (6 bases). This CDR3 contains 14 residues. With 2 bases removed from V and 5 bases from J, the gap between germline ends came to 15 bases. The V gene's germline CDR1 is SQVTM and CDR2 ANQGSEA. The CDR3 DNA reads TGCAGCGTTGAACTCCGGGACAAGGACGAGACCCAGTACTTC. It translates to CSVELRDKDETQYF.

The V and J genes are TRBV29-1 and TRBJ1-2; D unclear. With 4 bases removed from V and 8 bases from J, the gap between germline ends came to 20 bases. Germline CDR1 SQVTM, CDR2 ANQGSEA. The CDR3 spans 14 residues. CDR3 amino acids: CSVARRGNSQGYTF. In DNA form, the CDR3 reads TGCAGCGTTGCCAGACGGGGAAACTCACAGGGCTACACCTTC.

V gene TRBV20-1 combines with J gene TRBJ2-5; TRBD1 aligns across 11 bases. Germline CDR1 and CDR2: DFQATT and SNEGSKA (reference sequence). J gave up 5 bases and V 3 bases, and 5 bases lay outside the gene matches. The CDR3 length is 14 residues. The CDR3 loop reads CSASGTGGRETQYF. The CDR3 nucleotides read TGCAGTGCTAGTGGGACAGGGGGGCGGGAGACCCAGTACTTC.

This clonotype was observed a handful of times. V and J are TRBV2 and TRBJ1-6, with D uncertain. V gave up 4 bases and J gave up 7 bases, with 11 bases separating them. The CDR3 sequence is 14 residues long. The V gene's germline CDR1 is SNHLY and CDR2 FYNNEI. CDR3 in amino acids: CASSAHEQNSPLHF. The CDR3 DNA sequence: TGTGCCAGCAGTGCCCACGAACAGAATTCACCCCTCCACTTT.

The chain is built from TRBV4-3 and TRBJ2-2; 8 nucleotides match TRBD1. V shed 0 bases, J shed 5 bases, and the junction held 8 bases outside the gene matches. The CDR3 runs 17 residues. Germline lookup yields CDR1 LGHNA and CDR2 YSLEER. In DNA, the CDR3 is TGCGCCAGCAGCCAAGATGAGGCAGGGGGCTTTACCGGGGAGCTGTTTTTT. This translates into CASSQDEAGGFTGELFF.

In this sample, this clonotype turned up many times. The J gene is TRBJ2-7, the V gene TRBV14; D unclear. The CDR3 spans 13 residues. The V end lost 1 base, the J end lost 4 bases, and 8 bases lay between the germline ends. Germline V CDR1 and CDR2: SGHDN, FVKESK. Here the CDR3 DNA reads TGTGCCAGCAGCCAAGTGCTGGGTTACGAGCAGTACTTC. This translates into CASSQVLGYEQYF.

The chain links TRBV2 to TRBJ2-3, with D perhaps matching TRBD1 (5 bases). The germline gives CDR1 SNHLY, CDR2 FYNNEI. V lost 6 bases and J lost 4, with 17 bases in between. The CDR3 is made up of 15 amino acids. CDR3 loop: CASSLISKGPDTQYF. In DNA, the CDR3 is TGTGCCAGCAGCCTTATATCCAAGGGGCCAGATACGCAGTATTTT.

The V gene is TRBV19, the J gene TRBJ2-7; 8 nucleotides match TRBD2. The CDR3 runs 14 residues. The V gene's germline CDR1 is LNHDA and CDR2 SQIVND (reference sequence). V was clipped by 11 bases and J by 0 bases; unmatched bases: 9. The CDR3 coding sequence is TGTGCCTGGATCAGCGGGAGCCACTCCTACGAGCAGTACTTC. Encoded protein: CAWISGSHSYEQYF.

This clonotype was seen only once. A much larger clone lies a single base off, so this may be a read error. The chain recombines TRBV2 with TRBJ1-1; no clear D. Germline-derived CDR1 and CDR2 are SNHLY and FYNNEI. V dropped 7 bases and J dropped 5 bases, with 14 bases sitting between them. This CDR3 is built from 13 residues. CDR3 protein: CASIARVGTEAFF. The CDR3 coding sequence is TGTGCCAGCATAGCAAGGGTAGGAACTGAAGCTTTCTTT. Complete variable domain (other parts from reference TRBV2 and TRBJ1-1): EPEVTQTPSHQVTQMGQEVILRCVPISNHLYFYWYRQILGQKVEFLVSFYNNEISEKSEIFDDQFSVERPDGSNFTLKIRSTKLEDSAMYFCASIARVGTEAFFGQGTRLTVV.

This clonotype has a count of ten or more. This chain connects TRBV14 to TRBJ1-6, with D unclear. V lost 4 bases to trimming and J lost 7 bases, with 20 bases between them. The germline V gene encodes CDR1 SGHDN and CDR2 FVKESK. The CDR3 is made up of 17 amino acids. As DNA, the CDR3 is TGTGCCAGCAGCCGGGTAGGAGGGCCCGCGGCGAATTCACCCCTCCACTTT. This encodes CASSRVGGPAANSPLHF.

This clonotype has ten or more counts. The CDR3 protein is CASSPDRTGGETQYF. CDR3 sequence (DNA): TGTGCCAGCAGCCCCGACCGGACAGGGGGGGAGACCCAGTACTTC. V usage is TRBV7-9 and J usage is TRBJ2-5; 10 bases line up with TRBD1. The ends lost 5 bases at V and 5 bases at J; junction bases unmatched: 8. Per germline, CDR1 SEHNR and CDR2 FQNEAQ (reference sequence). This CDR3 comprises 15 residues.

The sample holds many counts of this clonotype. This chain's CDR3 is CASSVDSHGYTF. The CDR3 DNA reads TGTGCCAGTAGTGTCGACAGTCATGGCTACACCTTC. The V call is TRBV19, the J call TRBJ1-2; possible D gene TRBD1, 5 bases. V was cut by 5 bases and J by 6 bases, with 10 bases left in between. The CDR3 runs to 12 residues. The germline gives CDR1 LNHDA, CDR2 SQIVND (reference sequence).

This chain joins TRBV4-3 and TRBJ1-6; D is unresolved. CDR3 length: 17 residues. Trimming left V 0 bases short and J 5 bases short, with 14 bases between. CDR1 is LGHNA, CDR2 YSLEER, per germline. CDR3 sequence (DNA): TGCGCCAGCAGCCAAGATCGAGAAGGACTAAATAATTCACCCCTCCACTTT. Translating gives CASSQDREGLNNSPLHF.